The clone carrying this T cell receptor beta chain has only one observation. The antigen is unknown. Samples from alopecia areata patients were lesional scalp punch biopsies and peripheral blood. CDR1 is SGHTA and CDR2 is FQGNSA in the germline V gene. The length of the CDR3 is 17 residues. Trimming took 5 bases from V and 0 from J, leaving 14 bases between them. RNA was isolated and reverse transcribed to cDNA, the sequencing template. Sequencing was performed with immunoSEQ multiplex PCR; in TCRdb, only in-frame clones are kept and a portion is missing. In the table there are some 31,000 clones, about 80% of which are singletons. The data are from a study of CD8+ T cells in alopecia areata. Broader study findings: In scalp samples, resident alphabeta T cells of normal skin are also sequenced. Scalp lesions, especially in alopecia totalis/universalis, had higher clonality than normal scalp. Although TCR sharing was seen in mice, sharing across patients was less clear, possibly for HLA-related reasons.

This receptor was taken from a human donor with alopecia areata. V is TRBV7-2 and J is TRBJ2-6, with D hard to call. Specimen: NKG2D-low CD8+ T cells sorted from blood. The CDR3, as DNA: TGTGCCAGCAGCGCCCCCGAATCCAGCTCTGGGGCCAACGTCCTGACTTTC. This sequence encodes CASSAPESSSGANVLTF.